This T cell receptor (beta chain) was captured by sequencing in a study of T cell repertoires in cytomegalovirus infection. A remark on this clonotype: The junction departs from germline at one end; a sequencing error may be responsible.

In germline, CDR1 is SQVTM, CDR2 ANQGSEA. CDR3 length equals 14 residues. Via MiXCR, TCRdb re-called the reads, giving one row per CDR3 protein. The table shows 400,000 or so distinct CDR3 sequences, with about a third occurring only once. V gene TRBV29-1 combines with J gene TRBJ1-2; unclear D gene. The sequence was obtained from a human donor in good health (CMV status not recorded). Some clones in this sample may be carry-over from other donors' samples. What was sequenced was PBMCs. CDR3 residues: CSATVPTGIYGYTF. For the CDR3, the DNA is TGCAGCGCAACGGTGCCGACCGGGATCTATGGCTACACATTC. The variable domain in full, with the rest retrieved from reference TRBV29-1 and TRBJ1-2, is SAVISQKPSRDICQRGTSLTIQCQVDSQVTMMFWYRQQPGQSLTLIATANQGSEATYESGFVIDKFPISRPNLTFSTLTVSNMSPEDSSIYLCSATVPTGIYGYTFGSGTRLTVV.